One and the same sample provided the 25 T cell receptor beta chains below, sequenced in a study of blood T cell repertoires in COVID-19. Sequencing used immunoSEQ multiplex PCR; TCRdb keeps in-frame clones, though not all of them. The data contain about 480,000 clones, 88% of them singletons. Sequencing was done on a sample of PBMCs or T cells enriched from blood (not recorded which). These receptors came from a woman aged 40-49 years who had recovered from COVID-19.

J is TRBJ2-3 and V is TRBV30; 12 bases are shared with TRBD2. Germline V lookup: CDR1 GTSNPN, CDR2 SVGIG (reference sequence). V was clipped by 2 bases and J by 1 base; unmatched bases: 1. The CDR3 sequence is 15 residues long. CDR3 amino acids: CAWSLAGGGTDTQYF. In nucleotides, the CDR3 is TGTGCCTGGAGTCTAGCGGGAGGGGGCACAGATACGCAGTATTTT. The full variable domain, with the rest looked up from reference TRBV30 and TRBJ2-3, is SQTIHQWPATLVQPVGSPLSLECTVEGTSNPNLYWYRQAAGRGLQLLFYSVGIGQISSEVPQNLSASRPQDRQFILSSKKLLLSDSGFYLCAWSLAGGGTDTQYFGPGTRLTVL.

The chain joins TRBV30 to TRBJ1-5, with 9 bases aligning to TRBD1. The length of the CDR3 is 13 residues. Germline lookup yields CDR1 GTSNPN and CDR2 SVGIG (reference sequence). The ends lost 5 bases at V and 4 bases at J; junction bases unmatched: 3. In DNA, the CDR3 is TGTGCCTGGGCCGGGACAGGGAATCAGCCCCAGCATTTT. This sequence encodes CAWAGTGNQPQHF. Full variable domain (missing parts from reference TRBV30 and TRBJ1-5): SQTIHQWPATLVQPVGSPLSLECTVEGTSNPNLYWYRQAAGRGLQLLFYSVGIGQISSEVPQNLSASRPQDRQFILSSKKLLLSDSGFYLCAWAGTGNQPQHFGDGTRLSIL.

V is TRBV4-3 and J is TRBJ1-1; TRBD1 matches at 9 bases. The CDR3 extends over 14 amino acids. V gave up 7 bases and J gave up 3 bases; unmatched junction bases: 6. Germline assignment: CDR1 LGHNA and CDR2 YSLEER. The CDR3 protein is CASTTGGRDTEAFF. The DNA of the CDR3 is TGCGCCAGCACCACAGGGGGCCGGGACACTGAAGCTTTCTTT.

This chain connects TRBV19 to TRBJ1-5; D call uncertain. The CDR3 is made up of 14 amino acids. Germline-derived CDR1 and CDR2 are LNHDA and SQIVND (reference sequence). The V end was cut by 3 bases, the J end by 6 bases, with 12 bases between. The CDR3 nucleotides are TGTGCCAGTAGTATGCTGGGAGCGGGTCAGCCCCAGCATTTT. It specifies CASSMLGAGQPQHF.

The V gene is TRBV19, the J gene TRBJ2-1; 9 nucleotides align to TRBD2. CDR1 and CDR2 (germline): LNHDA, SQIVND (reference sequence). The J segment lost 4 bases and the V segment lost 0 bases, leaving 4 bases of the junction unmatched. The CDR3 is 16 amino acids. CDR3 sequence: CASSIDPSGTYNEQFF. The CDR3 DNA sequence: TGTGCCAGTAGTATAGATCCTAGCGGGACTTACAATGAGCAGTTCTTC.

The chain joins TRBV5-5 to TRBJ2-2, with TRBD2 matching over 13 bases. Trimming took 3 bases from V and 2 from J; bases not matched to a gene: 1. The CDR3 is 16 residues long. Germline assignment: CDR1 SGHKS and CDR2 YYEKEE (reference sequence). This CDR3 is CASSWTSGSNTGELFF. The CDR3 nucleotides read TGTGCCAGCAGCTGGACTAGCGGGAGCAACACCGGGGAGCTGTTTTTT.

This clone appeared a single time. The gene calls are TRBV19 and TRBJ2-3, with D tentatively TRBD2 (5 bases). Trimming removed 5 bases at V and 3 bases at J, with 12 bases between. Germline V gene sequence: CDR1 LNHDA, CDR2 SQIVND (reference sequence). This CDR3 spans 14 amino acids. CDR3 bases: TGTGCCAGTAGTTATTCTAGAGGGACAGATACGCAGTATTTT. Translation: CASSYSRGTDTQYF.

This sequence joins TRBV5-4 and TRBJ1-2, with a weak D call TRBD1 (6 bases). This CDR3 contains 14 residues. Germline V CDR1 and CDR2: SGHNT, YYREEE (reference sequence). Trimming shortened V by 4 bases and J by 8 bases, and 18 bases separated the two germline ends. CDR3 sequence (DNA): TGTGCCAGCAGCACCTCGACAGGATCTACAGGCTACACCTTC. Encoded protein: CASSTSTGSTGYTF.

This clone was recorded a few times. This sequence joins TRBV29-1 and TRBJ2-7, with TRBD1 identical over 10 bases. The CDR3 extends over 13 amino acids. Trimming cost V 6 bases and J 4 bases; bases outside gene matches: 6. CDR1 is SQVTM and CDR2 is ANQGSEA in the germline V gene. The chain's CDR3 is CSVSGTGVYEQYF. The DNA for the CDR3 is TGCAGCGTCTCGGGGACAGGGGTATACGAGCAGTACTTC.

The V call is TRBV5-6, the J call TRBJ2-1, with 7 bases lining up with TRBD1. V lost 0 bases to trimming and J lost 4 bases; unmatched junction nucleotides: 4. Germline CDR1 SGHDT, CDR2 YYEEEE. The CDR3 loop spans 15 amino acids. This chain's CDR3 is CASSLGRQGYNEQFF. CDR3 sequence (DNA): TGTGCCAGCAGCTTGGGGAGACAGGGATACAATGAGCAGTTCTTC.

This chain uses TRBV2 with TRBJ2-7; the D is unclear. The CDR3 loop spans 12 amino acids. V was cut by 6 bases and J by 2 bases, with 8 bases left in between. CDR1 is SNHLY and CDR2 is FYNNEI in the germline V gene. CDR3 sequence reads: CASSPNPYEQYF. CDR3 nucleotide sequence: TGTGCCAGCAGCCCAAATCCCTACGAGCAGTACTTC.

The chain employs TRBV18 and TRBJ1-1; D is unresolved. CDR3 length: 12 amino acids. The germline CDR1 and CDR2 sequences are KGHSH and LQKENI. V was clipped by 4 bases and J by 1 base, with 4 bases between them. The CDR3 here is CASSHKNTEAFF. CDR3 nucleotides: TGTGCCAGCTCACATAAGAACACTGAAGCTTTCTTT.

The CDR3 DNA reads as TGTGCCAGCAGCAGCGGCTTTATCTCCTACAATGAGCAGTTCTTC. Its translation: CASSSGFISYNEQFF. The chain recombines TRBV7-6 with TRBJ2-1; D might be TRBD2 (5 bases). The length of the CDR3 is 15 residues. CDR1 and CDR2 (germline): SGHVS, FNYEAQ. V shed 5 bases and J shed 0 bases, with 11 bases lying between them.

This clone was found once. In DNA form, the CDR3 reads TGTGCCTGGAGTGAAACAGCTTCTGAAGCTTTCTTT. This gives the protein CAWSETASEAFF. The chain has TRBV30 and TRBJ1-1; D gene uncertain. Germline CDR1 GTSNPN, CDR2 SVGIG (reference sequence). CDR3 size: 12 residues. Trimming took 1 base from V and 6 from J, leaving 9 bases between them. Full variable domain (missing parts from reference TRBV30 and TRBJ1-1): SQTIHQWPATLVQPVGSPLSLECTVEGTSNPNLYWYRQAAGRGLQLLFYSVGIGQISSEVPQNLSASRPQDRQFILSSKKLLLSDSGFYLCAWSETASEAFFGQGTRLTVV.

CDR3 residues: CASSLLQGAHGYTF. Here the CDR3 DNA reads TGTGCCAGCAGTTTATTACAGGGCGCCCATGGCTACACCTTC. This chain joins TRBV27 and TRBJ1-2; D is possibly TRBD1 (6 bases). The CDR3 spans 14 residues. Germline assignment: CDR1 MNHEY and CDR2 SMNVEV (reference sequence). Deletions cut 1 base from V and 6 bases from J, with 12 bases between.

This chain links TRBV5-8 with TRBJ1-4; D is uncertain. The CDR3 loop spans 16 amino acids. Germline CDR1 and CDR2: SGHTS and YDEGEE. The ends were cut back, 4 bases at V and 4 bases at J, with 17 bases in the middle. CDR3 DNA sequence: TGTGCCAGCAGCATTGGTTCACGGGTGGTTAATGAAAAACTGTTTTTT. Protein: CASSIGSRVVNEKLFF. The variable domain in full, with the rest retrieved from reference TRBV5-8 and TRBJ1-4, is EAGVTQSPTHLIKTRGQQATLRCSPISGHTSVYWYQQALGLGLQFLLWYDEGEERNRGNFPPRFSGRQFPNYSSELNVNALELEDSALYLCASSIGSRVVNEKLFFGSGTQLSVL.

J is TRBJ2-1 and V is TRBV7-2, with a possible D match to TRBD2 (6 bases). Trimming pared 2 bases from V and 5 bases from J, leaving 22 bases between. This CDR3 is built from 18 residues. The germline CDR1 and CDR2 sequences are SGHTA and FQGNSA. CDR3 sequence: CASSLREGAGLRHNEQFF. The DNA of the CDR3 is TGTGCCAGCAGCTTAAGGGAAGGAGCGGGCCTTAGGCACAATGAGCAGTTCTTC.

Only a few counts were recorded for this clone. The rearrangement joins TRBV5-1 to TRBJ2-7, with TRBD1 matching 9 bases. J lost 3 bases, V lost 4 bases, and 2 bases had no gene match. There are 13 residues in the CDR3. CDR1 is SGHRS, CDR2 YFSETQ, per germline. The CDR3 DNA is TGCGCCAGCAGCATGGGACAGGGCTACGAGCAGTACTTC. Protein product: CASSMGQGYEQYF.

CDR3 coding DNA: TGCGCCAGCAGTAAGGAGTTGGTAGGAGAGACCCAGTACTTC. Protein sequence: CASSKELVGETQYF. The rearrangement uses TRBV10-1 and TRBJ2-5; D unresolved. The CDR3 is made up of 14 amino acids. In germline, CDR1 is WNHNN, CDR2 SYGVQD (reference sequence). Trimming removed 5 bases from V and 4 bases from J, with 14 bases in between.

This clone came up a few times. The junction departs from the called germline gene at one end, perhaps through a read error. The gene calls are TRBV6-5 and TRBJ1-2, with no clear D. Per germline, CDR1 MNHEY and CDR2 SVGAGI. The CDR3 runs 11 residues. CDR3 sequence reads: CASSSEGRTHF. CDR3 DNA sequence: TGTGCCAGCAGTTCCGAAGGACGGACTCATTTC.

CDR3 region: CASSPPSGGGDEQFF. The CDR3 nucleotides read TGTGCCAGCTCACCACCGAGCGGAGGGGGCGATGAGCAGTTCTTC. V usage is TRBV18 and J usage is TRBJ2-1; TRBD1 might be the D (7 bases). Germline CDR1 reads KGHSH; CDR2 reads LQKENI. V lost 0 bases and J 8 bases, leaving 14 bases between the germline ends. The CDR3 consists of 15 residues.

The chain joins TRBV11-2 to TRBJ2-1; 9 bases align to TRBD2. The CDR3 runs 17 residues. Germline assignment: CDR1 SGHAT and CDR2 FQNNGV. The V segment lost 1 base and the J segment 2 bases; nucleotides outside the gene matches: 6. CDR3 amino acids: CASSLGRLAAPYNEQFF. Here the CDR3 DNA reads TGTGCCAGCAGCTTAGGAAGACTAGCGGCCCCCTACAATGAGCAGTTCTTC.

The chain carries TRBV6-5 and TRBJ1-6; D gene uncertain. V lost 5 bases and J lost 9, with 11 bases in between. Looked up from germline, CDR1 is MNHEY and CDR2 is SVGAGI. The CDR3 totals 13 residues. The CDR3 sequence is CASSLFGGSPLHF. The CDR3 DNA reads TGTGCCAGCAGTCTTTTCGGAGGTTCACCCCTCCACTTT.

The chain recombines TRBV7-2 with TRBJ1-6, with 8 positions matching TRBD1. The CDR3 runs to 15 residues. In germline, CDR1 is SGHTA, CDR2 FQGNSA. Trimming cost V 6 bases and J 9 bases; bases outside gene matches: 10. The CDR3 spells CASSDGQGMASPLHF. CDR3 nucleotides: TGTGCCAGCAGTGACGGACAGGGAATGGCTTCACCCCTCCACTTT.

The chain couples TRBV11-2 to TRBJ2-3; D possibly corresponds to TRBD1 (6 bases). CDR1 is SGHAT and CDR2 is FQNNGV in the germline V gene. The CDR3 has 18 residues. V lost 5 bases and J lost 2, with 23 bases in between. The DNA for the CDR3 is TGTGCCAGCAGCAGCCGGTTTACCGGGACATACCCCACAGATACGCAGTATTTT. This sequence encodes CASSSRFTGTYPTDTQYF.